The clone carrying this T cell receptor beta chain was detected many times. The antigen remains undetermined. The CDR3 covers 16 residues. Trimming left V 1 base short and J 0 bases short, with 13 bases between. Germline V gene data show CDR1 as SGHKS and CDR2 as YYEKEE (reference sequence). Profiles of TCR beta VDJ and CDR3 were generated from a genomic DNA template. MiXCR was run by TCRdb on the reads, yielding one entry per CDR3 protein. The sample carries around 400,000 distinct CDR3 sequences, 60% to 80% recorded once. This sample is drawn from a study of CD8+CD57+ T cells in acquired aplastic anemia. Study-wide findings and caveats: Patients and controls were found to share twenty-nine CD8+ CDR3 sequences. Patients and healthy controls showed no significant CD8+ Simpson's diversity difference.

The source material was sorted CD4+, CD8+, or CD8+CD57+ T cells (not recorded which) from PBMCs. The chain couples TRBV5-5 to TRBJ1-1; D is ambiguous. The clonotype originates from a human donor in good health, serving as a control. The CDR3 sequence is CASSLLQAGMNTEAFF. The CDR3 nucleotides are TGTGCCAGCAGCTTGCTGCAGGCTGGAATGAACACTGAAGCTTTCTTT.